These T cell receptor beta chains were read from a single sample in a study of CD8 T cells in ankylosing spondylitis. TCRdb independently ran MiXCR on the 5' RACE reads; one entry per CDR3 protein. The sample consists of some 840,000 distinct CDR3 sequences, approximately 12% of them appearing once. The sample comprised blood, either unsorted or a sorted T cell fraction (not recorded which). These receptors all come from a male donor with ankylosing spondylitis. Both conserved end residues are part of each CDR3. Each record gives: J gene, D gene, clone size, V gene, CDR3 DNA, CDR3 protein. D genes are given only for firm matches. The listing skips clone size in some rows; elsewhere it reads once, few, many or a size class.

>TRBJ2-5|-|-|TRBV9
TGTGCCAGCAGCCCCTACCCCCAAGAGACCCAGTACTTC
CASSPYPQETQYF
>TRBJ1-2|-|few|TRBV20-1
TGCAGTGCTCCGGCCAGATCGGGGGAGGGCTATGGCTACACCTTC
CSAPARSGEGYGYTF
>TRBJ1-3|TRBD1|-|TRBV20-1
TGCAGTGCTAGCACTCACAGGGGTGGAAACACCATATATTTT
CSASTHRGGNTIYF
>TRBJ1-4|-|-|TRBV5-1
TGCGCCAGCAGGTTGACCGGGTCCATTAATGAAAAACTGTTTTTT
CASRLTGSINEKLFF
>TRBJ2-5|-|-|TRBV12-3/TRBV12-4
TGTGCCAGCAGTTTCCGGGACGCCGGGGCGGAGACCCAGTACTTC
CASSFRDAGAETQYF
>TRBJ2-3|TRBD2|-|TRBV20-1
TGCAGTGGTGTTAGGACTAGCGGCACAGATACGCAGTATTTT
CSGVRTSGTDTQYF
>TRBJ2-3|TRBD1|-|TRBV28
TGTGCCAGCAGTGTGACAGGGTATAGCACAGATACGCAGTATTTT
CASSVTGYSTDTQYF
>TRBJ2-3|-|many|TRBV20-1
TGCAGTGCTAGAGATCGCCCAGATACGCAGTATTTT
CSARDRPDTQYF
>TRBJ2-3|TRBD1|-|TRBV4-3
TGCGCCAGCAGCCAAAGAACGGGACAGGGAATTACAGATACGCAGTATTTT
CASSQRTGQGITDTQYF
>TRBJ2-3|-|-|TRBV7-2
TGTGCCAGCAGCTTAGGAACAAGTAATACGCAGTCTTTT
CASSLGTSNTQSF
>TRBJ2-4|TRBD2|-|TRBV9
TGTGCCAGCAGTCGGACTAGCGGGATGTCTCTGGGCATTCAGTACTTC
CASSRTSGMSLGIQYF
>TRBJ2-3|-|few|TRBV20-1
TGCAGTGCTAGTATCGGGGTCCTCACAGATACGCAGTATTTT
CSASIGVLTDTQYF
>TRBJ2-7|-|many|TRBV12-3/TRBV12-4
TGTGCCAGCAGTTTGATGAGTCACGGGACCACTAGCTCCTACGAGCAGTACTTC
CASSLMSHGTTSSYEQYF
>TRBJ2-7|-|-|TRBV6-1
TGTGCCAGCAGACCCTACGTCGGGGTCTACGAGCAGTACTTC
CASRPYVGVYEQYF
>TRBJ1-1|-|few|TRBV20-1
TGCAGTGCTAGAGATCCACGGGGGGCGGACATGAACACTGAAGCTTTCTTT
CSARDPRGADMNTEAFF
>TRBJ2-3|-|few|TRBV7-2
TGTGCCAGCACCGGAAGAGGGGGGAGTGGAGATACGCAGTATTTT
CASTGRGGSGDTQYF
>TRBJ2-2|-|-|TRBV11-2
TGTGCCAGCAGCCTAGAACCGACACGCGCGAACACCGGGGAGCTGTTTTTT
CASSLEPTRANTGELFF
>TRBJ2-3|TRBD2|few|TRBV20-1
TGCAGTGCTAGCGGACTAGCGGAACTCACAGATACGCAGTATTTT
CSASGLAELTDTQYF
>TRBJ2-5|-|few|TRBV20-1
TGCAGCGCCGTGGGCGTGAACCAAGAGACCCAGTACTTC
CSAVGVNQETQYF
>TRBJ2-2|TRBD1|many|TRBV12-3/TRBV12-4
TGTGCCAGCAGTTGGCCCAGGGGGCACACCGGGGAGCTGTTTTTT
CASSWPRGHTGELFF
>TRBJ1-1|-|-|TRBV9
TGTGCCAGCAGCGTAAGTCCGGGGAACACTGAAGCTTTCTTT
CASSVSPGNTEAFF
>TRBJ1-2|-|few|TRBV5-4
TGTGCCAGCAGCTCCCCTGGGTCTCTCTATGGCTACACCTTC
CASSSPGSLYGYTF
>TRBJ1-4|-|few|TRBV4-3
TGCGCCAGCAGCCAAGGGAAAAGGGTTCAACTGTTTTTT
CASSQGKRVQLFF
>TRBJ1-2|-|few|TRBV6-5
TGTGCCAGCAGTTACTCTAGGTACTACTATGGCTACACCTTC
CASSYSRYYYGYTF
>TRBJ2-2|-|-|TRBV11-3
TGTGCCAGCAGTTCCCAGGGGGGGGACACCGGGGAGCTGTTTTTT
CASSSQGGDTGELFF
>TRBJ2-7|TRBD2|few|TRBV7-2
TGTGCCAGCAGCGGATCTAGCGGGGGGCCTTCCTACGAGCAGTACTTC
CASSGSSGGPSYEQYF
>TRBJ1-1|-|-|TRBV6-1
TGTGCCAGCAGTGAATTTGGGGGTAACACTGAAGCTTTCTTT
CASSEFGGNTEAFF
>TRBJ2-5|-|-|TRBV5-1
TGCGCCAGCAGCCCAATCCCTCAAGAGACCCAGTACTTC
CASSPIPQETQYF
>TRBJ2-3|TRBD2|-|TRBV29-1
TGCAGCGCCGCCGGGGGGGCCGAAGATACGCAGTATTTT
CSAAGGAEDTQYF
>TRBJ2-7|-|few|TRBV18
TGTGCCAGCTCACCCCATCTAGGTCCAGGACCCTACGAGCAGTACTTC
CASSPHLGPGPYEQYF
>TRBJ1-5|-|-|TRBV4-1
TGCGCCAGCAGCCAGTCCCTTGGGGGCAGGCAGCCCCAGCATTTT
CASSQSLGGRQPQHF